What follows is one TCR beta chain and its context. Its antigen is unidentified. The data derive from a study of cytomegalovirus exposure and HLA in healthy donors. Study-wide points: Productive status was seen about 90% or about 30% of the time for most TCR beta V segments in an earlier analysis. Of the V segments, some could not be distinguished, including TRBV6-2 and TRBV6-3, and were excluded.

Trimming took 2 bases from V and 6 from J; bases not matched to a gene: 5. CDR1 is MNHEY and CDR2 is SVGAGI in the germline V gene. The CDR3 runs to 14 residues. Use of 60 Vbeta and 13 Jbeta primers characterized the PCR. Under the authors' procedure: The count from a later analysis was tens of millions of unique TCR beta chains, around 10 million of them shared. Only in-frame clones appear in the TCRdb table, and some are missing; sequencing was by immunoSEQ multiplex PCR. For V, J and clone size, that table is used; D and trimming come from the DNA. The data show under 150,000 clones, with around 77% seen just once and approximately 4.9% held by the top ten.

The source of this sequence is a woman in her forties or fifties in good health and CMV-seronegative. The V gene is TRBV6-5, the J gene TRBJ1-2; 8 bases fit TRBD1. The sample comprised PBMCs. The CDR3 loop is CASSYGQGAHGYTF. As DNA, the CDR3 is TGTGCCAGCAGTTACGGCCAGGGGGCCCATGGCTACACCTTC.